The rows below give T cell receptor beta chains drawn from one sample of a study of cytomegalovirus exposure and HLA in healthy donors. Libraries were prepared by immunoSEQ multiplex PCR; TCRdb keeps only in-frame clonotypes and omits some of them. The sample contains roughly 240,000 clones, approximately 85% of which appear only once. The sequencing input was PBMCs. The receptors shown here come from a girl under 10 years old in good health and CMV-seronegative. The CDR3 runs from the conserved cysteine through the conserved F or W. D genes are given only for firm matches. Size values are once, few and many counts, or a class for expanded clones, and some rows have none.

D: TRBD1
V: TRBV27
J: TRBJ1-4
size: -
CDR3: CASAGGTWGKLFF
DNA: TGTGCCAGCGCAGGGGGCACGTGGGGAAAACTGTTTTTT

D: -
V: TRBV29-1
J: TRBJ1-1
size: -
CDR3: CSVVRGDTEAFF
DNA: TGCAGCGTTGTTCGGGGAGACACTGAAGCTTTCTTT

D: -
V: TRBV6-1
J: TRBJ1-3
size: -
CDR3: CASVRGTGNTIYF
DNA: TGTGCCAGTGTTCGGGGAACTGGAAACACCATATATTTT

D: TRBD1
V: TRBV18
J: TRBJ1-1
size: -
CDR3: CASSPGTVNTEAFF
DNA: TGTGCCAGCTCTCCCGGGACAGTGAACACTGAAGCTTTCTTT

D: TRBD1
V: TRBV30
J: TRBJ2-3
size: -
CDR3: CAWSVARRTGLTTDTQYF
DNA: TGTGCCTGGAGTGTAGCCCGTCGGACAGGGCTTACTACAGATACGCAGTATTTT

D: TRBD1
V: TRBV6-5
J: TRBJ1-1
size: few
CDR3: CASTQGVEAFF
DNA: TGTGCCAGCACCCAGGGGGTTGAAGCTTTCTTT

D: -
V: TRBV30
J: TRBJ2-4
size: -
CDR3: CAWSAKGYLAKNIQYF
DNA: TGTGCCTGGAGCGCTAAGGGGTATCTAGCCAAAAACATTCAGTACTTC

D: -
V: TRBV20-1
J: TRBJ1-2
size: -
CDR3: CSASPDYGYTF
DNA: TGCAGTGCTAGTCCGGACTATGGCTACACCTTC

D: TRBD1
V: TRBV7-9
J: TRBJ1-4
size: few
CDR3: CASSPDRGGEKLFF
DNA: TGTGCCAGCAGCCCGGACAGGGGAGGTGAAAAACTGTTTTTT

D: -
V: TRBV11-2
J: TRBJ2-1
size: -
CDR3: CASSGTGSYNEQFF
DNA: TGTGCCAGCAGCGGGACTGGCTCCTACAATGAGCAGTTCTTC

D: -
V: TRBV6-5
J: TRBJ1-1
size: -
CDR3: CASSYGRRENTEAFF
DNA: TGTGCCAGCAGTTACGGCCGGCGGGAGAACACTGAAGCTTTCTTT

D: -
V: TRBV7-9
J: TRBJ2-1
size: -
CDR3: CASSLFSGDNEQFF
DNA: TGTGCCAGCAGCCTCTTTAGCGGCGACAATGAGCAGTTCTTC

D: -
V: TRBV5-1
J: TRBJ2-1
size: -
CDR3: CASSLEGGDLHYNEQFF
DNA: TGCGCCAGCAGCTTGGAGGGCGGGGACCTTCACTACAATGAGCAGTTCTTC

D: -
V: TRBV14
J: TRBJ1-1
size: -
CDR3: CASSPSGNTEAFF
DNA: TGTGCCAGCAGCCCTTCGGGAAACACTGAAGCTTTCTTT

D: -
V: TRBV2
J: TRBJ2-3
size: once
CDR3: CASRESSTDTQYF
DNA: TGTGCCAGCAGGGAATCTAGCACAGATACGCAGTATTTT

D: TRBD2
V: TRBV4-1
J: TRBJ2-7
size: -
CDR3: CASSQQGLAGGFPTYEQYF
DNA: TGCGCCAGCAGCCAACAGGGACTAGCGGGGGGGTTTCCTACCTACGAGCAGTACTTC

D: TRBD2
V: TRBV4-1
J: TRBJ2-5
size: -
CDR3: CASSQDASGRTQYF
DNA: TGCGCCAGCAGCCAAGATGCTAGCGGCAGGACCCAGTACTTC

D: TRBD2
V: TRBV9
J: TRBJ2-3
size: -
CDR3: CASSVTSGRRGTHSDTQYF
DNA: TGTGCCAGCAGCGTGACTAGCGGGAGGAGGGGAACACATTCGGATACGCAGTATTTT

D: TRBD1
V: TRBV7-9
J: TRBJ2-1
size: -
CDR3: CASSHRDRYNEQFF
DNA: TGTGCCAGCAGCCACCGGGACAGGTACAATGAGCAGTTCTTC

D: -
V: TRBV5-1
J: TRBJ1-3
size: -
CDR3: CASSPELKGNTIYF
DNA: TGCGCCAGCAGCCCCGAACTAAAGGGAAACACCATATATTTT

D: -
V: TRBV18
J: TRBJ2-7
size: once
CDR3: CASTASGEQYF
DNA: TGTGCCAGCACTGCTTCGGGCGAGCAGTACTTC

D: TRBD2
V: TRBV6-1
J: TRBJ2-4
size: -
CDR3: CASSAPGLVAKNIQYF
DNA: TGTGCCAGCAGTGCTCCGGGACTAGTAGCCAAAAACATTCAGTACTTC

D: -
V: TRBV7-9
J: TRBJ2-4
size: -
CDR3: CASSSGNIQYF
DNA: TGTGCCAGCAGCTCAGGAAACATTCAGTACTTC

D: -
V: TRBV7-9
J: TRBJ1-3
size: -
CDR3: CASSLTSSWGMSGNTIYF
DNA: TGTGCCAGCAGCTTAACGTCCAGTTGGGGCATGTCTGGAAACACCATATATTTT

D: TRBD2
V: TRBV4-2
J: TRBJ2-1
size: few
CDR3: CASSETSGHNNEQFF
DNA: TGTGCCAGCAGCGAAACTAGCGGACATAACAATGAGCAGTTCTTC

D: TRBD1
V: TRBV6-1
J: TRBJ2-2
size: -
CDR3: CASSEAPGQGPGELFF
DNA: TGTGCCAGCAGTGAAGCCCCGGGACAGGGCCCCGGGGAGCTGTTTTTT

D: -
V: TRBV5-1
J: TRBJ1-1
size: few
CDR3: CASSFRAGRTEAFF
DNA: TGCGCCAGCAGCTTTAGGGCAGGGAGGACTGAAGCTTTCTTT

D: TRBD1
V: TRBV16
J: TRBJ1-6
size: -
CDR3: CASSQSGGQSTNSPLHF
DNA: TGTGCCAGCAGCCAATCAGGGGGACAGTCCACGAATTCACCCCTCCACTTT

D: -
V: TRBV6-1
J: TRBJ2-5
size: -
CDR3: CASSEHRGAGETQYF
DNA: TGTGCCAGCAGTGAGCACCGGGGGGCTGGAGAGACCCAGTACTTC

D: TRBD2
V: TRBV30
J: TRBJ2-3
size: -
CDR3: CACSVTGGFLPDTQYF
DNA: TGTGCCTGTTCGGTAACGGGAGGGTTCCTCCCAGATACGCAGTATTTT

D: -
V: TRBV6-6
J: TRBJ1-1
size: -
CDR3: CASSYSRIGGDTEAFF
DNA: TGTGCCAGCAGTTACTCCCGAATAGGGGGTGACACTGAAGCTTTCTTT

D: TRBD2
V: TRBV9
J: TRBJ2-1
size: -
CDR3: CASSVSIAGSGEQFF
DNA: TGTGCCAGCAGCGTGTCAATAGCGGGTTCTGGTGAGCAGTTCTTC

D: TRBD2
V: TRBV5-4
J: TRBJ2-3
size: -
CDR3: CASSWVAGGGTQYF
DNA: TGTGCCAGCAGCTGGGTGGCGGGAGGGGGTACGCAGTATTTT

D: TRBD2
V: TRBV7-2
J: TRBJ2-2
size: -
CDR3: CASIYVPGLAGGGGELFF
DNA: TGTGCCAGCATCTACGTTCCGGGACTAGCGGGGGGGGGCGGGGAGCTGTTTTTT

D: TRBD2
V: TRBV6-1
J: TRBJ2-1
size: -
CDR3: CASSDFSSGRNEQFF
DNA: TGTGCCAGCAGTGATTTTTCTAGCGGGAGAAATGAGCAGTTCTTC

D: -
V: TRBV7-6
J: TRBJ2-3
size: -
CDR3: CASTNRVGTDTQYF
DNA: TGTGCCAGCACCAACAGAGTTGGCACAGATACGCAGTATTTT

D: -
V: TRBV4-1
J: TRBJ1-5
size: -
CDR3: CASSQENSLANQPQHF
DNA: TGCGCCAGCAGCCAAGAGAACAGTCTAGCAAATCAGCCCCAGCATTTT

D: -
V: TRBV29-1
J: TRBJ2-3
size: -
CDR3: CSVDGQGSDTQYF
DNA: TGCAGCGTTGACGGGCAGGGCTCAGATACGCAGTATTTT

D: -
V: TRBV7-9
J: TRBJ2-5
size: -
CDR3: CSSSLGISEGRETQYF
DNA: TGTTCCAGCAGCTTAGGGATTTCGGAGGGGCGGGAGACCCAGTACTTC

D: -
V: TRBV7-2
J: TRBJ1-2
size: -
CDR3: CASSSGSSYGYTF
DNA: TGTGCCAGCAGCTCCGGGAGTAGCTATGGCTACACCTTC